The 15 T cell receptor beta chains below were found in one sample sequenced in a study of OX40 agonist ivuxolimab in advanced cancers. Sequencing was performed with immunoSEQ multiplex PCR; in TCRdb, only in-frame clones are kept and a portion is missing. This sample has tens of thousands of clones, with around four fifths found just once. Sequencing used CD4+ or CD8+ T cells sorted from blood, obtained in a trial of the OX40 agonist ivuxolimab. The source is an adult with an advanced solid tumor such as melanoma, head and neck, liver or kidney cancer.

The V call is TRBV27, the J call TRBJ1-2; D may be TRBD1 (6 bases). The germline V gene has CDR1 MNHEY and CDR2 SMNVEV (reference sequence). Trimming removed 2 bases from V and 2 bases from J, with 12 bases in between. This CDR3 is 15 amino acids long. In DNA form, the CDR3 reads TGTGCCAGCAGTTTAACAGGGCCTCAGAACTATGGCTACACCTTC. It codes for CASSLTGPQNYGYTF.

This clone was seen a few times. The CDR3 here is CASSPPGGVNTGELFF. The DNA of the CDR3 is TGTGCCAGCAGCCCCCCTGGGGGAGTGAACACCGGGGAGCTGTTTTTT. This chain joins TRBV7-8 and TRBJ2-2; possibly TRBD1 or TRBD2 for D (5 bases each). This CDR3 is built from 16 residues. V lost 5 bases and J 1 base, leaving 14 bases between the germline ends. The germline gives CDR1 SGHVS, CDR2 FQNEAQ.

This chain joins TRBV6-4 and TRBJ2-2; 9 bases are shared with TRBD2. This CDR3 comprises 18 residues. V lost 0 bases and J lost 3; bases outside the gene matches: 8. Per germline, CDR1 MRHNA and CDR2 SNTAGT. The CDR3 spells CASSDSYSGSGDTGELFF. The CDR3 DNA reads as TGTGCCAGCAGTGACTCGTATAGCGGGAGTGGGGACACCGGGGAGCTGTTTTTT.

The CDR3 protein is CASSLTGFTEAFF. CDR3 in DNA: TGTGCCAGCAGTTTAACAGGGTTCACTGAAGCTTTCTTT. This sequence joins TRBV27 and TRBJ1-1, with D maybe TRBD1 (6 bases). Germline V gene lookup returns CDR1 MNHEY and CDR2 SMNVEV (reference sequence). There are 13 residues in the CDR3. V lost 2 bases to trimming and J lost 4 bases, with 8 bases between them.

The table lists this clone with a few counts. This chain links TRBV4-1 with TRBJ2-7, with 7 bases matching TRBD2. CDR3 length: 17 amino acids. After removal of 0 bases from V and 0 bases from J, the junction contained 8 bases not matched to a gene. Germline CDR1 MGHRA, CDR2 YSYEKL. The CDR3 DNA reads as TGCGCCAGCAGCCAAGATAGGGGCGGGGGTCCCTCCTACGAGCAGTACTTC. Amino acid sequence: CASSQDRGGGPSYEQYF.

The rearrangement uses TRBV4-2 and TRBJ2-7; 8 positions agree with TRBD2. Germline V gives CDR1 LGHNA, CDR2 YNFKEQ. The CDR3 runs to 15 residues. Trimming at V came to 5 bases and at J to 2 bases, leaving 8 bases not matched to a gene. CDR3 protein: CASSMKLAEPYEQYF. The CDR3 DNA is TGTGCCAGCAGCATGAAACTAGCGGAGCCCTACGAGCAGTACTTC.

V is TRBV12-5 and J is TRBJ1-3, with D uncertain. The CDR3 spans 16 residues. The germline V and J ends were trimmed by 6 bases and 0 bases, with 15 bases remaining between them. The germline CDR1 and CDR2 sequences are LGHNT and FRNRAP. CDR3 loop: CASGRPDRSSGNTIYF. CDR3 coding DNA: TGTGCTAGTGGGCGCCCCGACCGTAGCTCTGGAAACACCATATATTTT.

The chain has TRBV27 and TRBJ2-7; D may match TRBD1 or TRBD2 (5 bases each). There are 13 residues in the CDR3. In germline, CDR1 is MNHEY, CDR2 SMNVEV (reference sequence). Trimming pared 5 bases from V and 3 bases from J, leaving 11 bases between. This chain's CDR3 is CASSPGTVYEQYF. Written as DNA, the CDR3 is TGTGCCAGCAGTCCCGGGACCGTCTACGAGCAGTACTTC.

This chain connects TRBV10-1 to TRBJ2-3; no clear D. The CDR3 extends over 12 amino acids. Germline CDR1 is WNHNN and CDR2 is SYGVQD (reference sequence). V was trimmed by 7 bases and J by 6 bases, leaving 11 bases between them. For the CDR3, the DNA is TGCGCCAGCACCGGCGGCCGGGATACGCAGTATTTT. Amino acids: CASTGGRDTQYF.

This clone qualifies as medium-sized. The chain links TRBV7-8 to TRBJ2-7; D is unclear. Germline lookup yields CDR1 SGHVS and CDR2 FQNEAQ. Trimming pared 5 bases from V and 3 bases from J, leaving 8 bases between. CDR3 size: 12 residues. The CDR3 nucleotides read TGTGCCAGCAGCCGACGCGACTACGAGCAGTACTTC. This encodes CASSRRDYEQYF.

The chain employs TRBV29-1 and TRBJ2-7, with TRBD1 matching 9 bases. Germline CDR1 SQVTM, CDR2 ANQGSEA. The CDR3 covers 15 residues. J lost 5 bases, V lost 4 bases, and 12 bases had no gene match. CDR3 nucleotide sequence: TGCAGCGTTGGTTTATTGAGGACAGGGGACCACGAGCAGTACTTC. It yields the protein CSVGLLRTGDHEQYF.

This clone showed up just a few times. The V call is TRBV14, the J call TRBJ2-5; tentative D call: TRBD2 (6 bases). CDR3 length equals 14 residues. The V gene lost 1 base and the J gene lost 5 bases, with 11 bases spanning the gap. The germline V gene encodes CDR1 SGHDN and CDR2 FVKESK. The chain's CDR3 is CASSQVEGGETQYF. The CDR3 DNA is TGTGCCAGCAGCCAAGTGGAAGGAGGGGAGACCCAGTACTTC.

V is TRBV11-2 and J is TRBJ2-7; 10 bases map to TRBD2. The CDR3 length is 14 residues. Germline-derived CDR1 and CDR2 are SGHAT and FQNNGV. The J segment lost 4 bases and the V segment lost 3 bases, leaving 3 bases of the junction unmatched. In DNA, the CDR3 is TGTGCCAGCAGCTTTGCTAGCGGGAGTTACGAGCAGTACTTC. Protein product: CASSFASGSYEQYF.

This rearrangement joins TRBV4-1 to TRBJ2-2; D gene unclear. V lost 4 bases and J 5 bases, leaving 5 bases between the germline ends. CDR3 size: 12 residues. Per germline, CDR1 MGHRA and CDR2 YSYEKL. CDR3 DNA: TGCGCCAGCAGCCTAGTTACCGGGGAGCTGTTTTTT. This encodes CASSLVTGELFF.

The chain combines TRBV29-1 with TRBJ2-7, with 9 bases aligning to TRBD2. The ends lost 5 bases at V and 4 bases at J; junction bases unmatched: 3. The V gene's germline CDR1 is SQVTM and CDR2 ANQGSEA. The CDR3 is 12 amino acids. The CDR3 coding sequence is TGCAGCGTTTGGCTAGCGGGATACGAGCAGTACTTC. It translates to CSVWLAGYEQYF.